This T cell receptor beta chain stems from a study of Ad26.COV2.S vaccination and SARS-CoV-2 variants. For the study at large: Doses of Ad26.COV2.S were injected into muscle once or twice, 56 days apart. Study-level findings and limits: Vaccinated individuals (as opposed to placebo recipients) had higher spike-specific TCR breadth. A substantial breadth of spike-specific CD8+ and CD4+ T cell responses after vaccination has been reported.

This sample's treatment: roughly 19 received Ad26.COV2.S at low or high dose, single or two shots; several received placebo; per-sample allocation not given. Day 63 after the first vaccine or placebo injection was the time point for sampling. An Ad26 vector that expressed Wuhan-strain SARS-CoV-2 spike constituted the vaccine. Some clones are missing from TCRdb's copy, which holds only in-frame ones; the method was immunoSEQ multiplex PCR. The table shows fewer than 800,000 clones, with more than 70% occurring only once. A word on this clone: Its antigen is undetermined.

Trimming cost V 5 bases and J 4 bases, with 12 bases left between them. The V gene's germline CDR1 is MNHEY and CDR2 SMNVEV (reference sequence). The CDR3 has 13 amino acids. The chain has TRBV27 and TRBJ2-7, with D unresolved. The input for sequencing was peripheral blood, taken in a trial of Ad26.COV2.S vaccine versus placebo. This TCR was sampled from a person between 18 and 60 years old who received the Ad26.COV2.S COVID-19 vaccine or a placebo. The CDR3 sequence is CASSPPGGYEQYF. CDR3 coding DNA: TGTGCCAGCAGTCCTCCGGGCGGATACGAGCAGTACTTC.